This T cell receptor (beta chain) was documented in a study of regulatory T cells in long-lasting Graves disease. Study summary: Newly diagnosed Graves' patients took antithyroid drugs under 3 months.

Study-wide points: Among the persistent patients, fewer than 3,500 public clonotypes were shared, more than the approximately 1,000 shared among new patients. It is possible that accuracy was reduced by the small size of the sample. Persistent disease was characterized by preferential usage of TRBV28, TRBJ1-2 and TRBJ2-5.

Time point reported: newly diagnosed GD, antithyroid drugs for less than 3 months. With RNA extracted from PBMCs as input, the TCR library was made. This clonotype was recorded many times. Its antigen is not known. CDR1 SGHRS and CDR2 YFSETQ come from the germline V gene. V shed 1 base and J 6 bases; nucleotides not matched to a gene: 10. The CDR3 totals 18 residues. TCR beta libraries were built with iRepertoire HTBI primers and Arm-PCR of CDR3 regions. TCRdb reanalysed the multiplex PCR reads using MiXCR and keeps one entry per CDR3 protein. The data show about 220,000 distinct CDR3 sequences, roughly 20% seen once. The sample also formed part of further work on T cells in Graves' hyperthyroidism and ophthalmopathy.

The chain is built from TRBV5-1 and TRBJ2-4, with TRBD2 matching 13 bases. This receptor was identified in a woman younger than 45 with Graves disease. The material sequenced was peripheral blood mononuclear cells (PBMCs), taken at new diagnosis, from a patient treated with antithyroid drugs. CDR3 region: CASSLQPSGLAGANIQYF. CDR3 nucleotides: TGCGCCAGCAGCTTGCAACCCTCAGGACTAGCGGGAGCAAACATTCAGTACTTC.